Listed here are 5 T cell receptor beta chains from one sample, sequenced in a study of CD8 T cells in Susac syndrome. After extraction with the RNeasy kit, roughly 0.45 to 1 ug of the RNA was reverse transcribed using random hexamers. TCRdb analysed the immunoSEQ multiplex PCR reads with MiXCR anew, one entry per CDR3 protein. Among approximately 210,000 distinct CDR3 sequences, about 95% were seen once, and the ten largest hold 0.08% to 0.095%. The sequenced sample was CD4+ T cells from PBMCs. These receptor sequences come from a human donor with multiple sclerosis.

This clonotype was detected only once. V is TRBV30 and J is TRBJ2-1; TRBD2 matches 7 bases. Germline CDR1 GTSNPN, CDR2 SVGIG (reference sequence). This CDR3 is built from 16 residues. V shed 0 bases and J 0 bases; nucleotides not matched to a gene: 5. CDR3 amino acids: CAWSVERGSSYNEQFF. Written as DNA, the CDR3 is TGTGCCTGGAGTGTCGAGCGGGGAAGCTCCTACAATGAGCAGTTCTTC.

The chain recombines TRBV27 with TRBJ2-3; either TRBD1 or TRBD2 may supply D (5 bases each). Germline V CDR1 and CDR2: MNHEY, SMNVEV (reference sequence). V was trimmed by 5 bases and J by 0 bases, leaving 12 bases between them. The CDR3 is made up of 15 amino acids. CDR3 in DNA: TGTGCCAGCAGTGTACTAGGGGCGAGCACAGATACGCAGTATTTT. Protein: CASSVLGASTDTQYF.

The chain uses TRBV5-6 and TRBJ1-6; D uncertain. The CDR3 is 14 amino acids. In germline, CDR1 is SGHDT, CDR2 YYEEEE. Between the trimmed V and J ends, which lost 1 base and 9 bases, there was a span of 11 bases. Here the CDR3 reads CASSLMGITSPLHF. The CDR3 DNA follows: TGTGCCAGCAGCTTGATGGGGATCACTTCACCCCTCCACTTT.

The chain couples TRBV3-1 to TRBJ1-2; D not certain. CDR1 is LGHDT, CDR2 YNNKEL, per germline (reference sequence). The V end was cut by 2 bases, the J end by 6 bases, with 16 bases between. The CDR3 is 15 residues long. The CDR3 DNA reads as TGTGCCAGCAGCCAATATTCGGAGAATCTCAATGGCTACACCTTC. Translation gives CASSQYSENLNGYTF.

The chain couples TRBV7-9 to TRBJ1-2; 8 bases are a match to TRBD1. The germline gives CDR1 SEHNR, CDR2 FQNEAQ (reference sequence). The length of the CDR3 is 13 residues. The ends lost 4 bases at V and 4 bases at J; junction bases unmatched: 2. DNA of the CDR3: TGTGCCAGCAGCTCCGACAGGGGCTATGGCTACACCTTC. This sequence encodes CASSSDRGYGYTF.